The next 2 T cell receptor beta chains were all read from a single sample in a study of OX40 agonist ivuxolimab in advanced cancers. The table came from immunoSEQ multiplex PCR; TCRdb's copy has only in-frame clones and leaves some out. Of more than 75,000 clones in the sample, roughly 80% were seen once. The sample was CD4+ or CD8+ T cells sorted from blood, taken in a trial of the OX40 agonist ivuxolimab. Source of these receptors: an adult with an advanced solid tumor such as melanoma, head and neck, liver or kidney cancer.

The chain joins TRBV5-6 to TRBJ2-7, with D uncertain. V lost 3 bases to trimming and J lost 3 bases, with 7 bases between them. CDR1 is SGHDT, CDR2 YYEEEE, per germline. The CDR3 length is 12 residues. In nucleotides, the CDR3 is TGTGCCAGCAGCTCGAGATTCTACGAGCAGTACTTC. This sequence encodes CASSSRFYEQYF.

The chain uses TRBV28 and TRBJ1-2, with TRBD1 matching over 7 bases. Trimming took 8 bases from V and 8 from J; bases not matched to a gene: 14. In germline, CDR1 is MDHEN, CDR2 SYDVKM. The CDR3 spans 14 residues. The CDR3 protein is CASYKTDRQVGYTF. CDR3 coding DNA: TGTGCCAGCTACAAAACGGACAGGCAGGTGGGCTACACCTTC.